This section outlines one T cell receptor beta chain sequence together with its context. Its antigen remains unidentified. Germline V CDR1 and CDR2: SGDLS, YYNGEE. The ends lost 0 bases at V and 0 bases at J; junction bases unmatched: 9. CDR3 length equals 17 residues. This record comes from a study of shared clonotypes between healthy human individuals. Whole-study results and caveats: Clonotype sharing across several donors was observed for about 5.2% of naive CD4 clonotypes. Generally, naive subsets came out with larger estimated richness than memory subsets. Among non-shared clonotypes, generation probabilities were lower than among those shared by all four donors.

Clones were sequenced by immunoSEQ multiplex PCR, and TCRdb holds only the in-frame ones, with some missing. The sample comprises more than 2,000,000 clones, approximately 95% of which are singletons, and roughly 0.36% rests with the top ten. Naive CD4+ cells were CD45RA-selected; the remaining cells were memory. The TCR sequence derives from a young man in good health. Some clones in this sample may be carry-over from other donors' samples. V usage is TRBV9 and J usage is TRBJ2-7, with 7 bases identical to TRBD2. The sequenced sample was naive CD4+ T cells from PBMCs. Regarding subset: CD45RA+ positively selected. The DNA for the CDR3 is TGTGCCAGCAGCGTAGCGTCGGGAAGCGGGAACTCCTACGAGCAGTACTTC. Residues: CASSVASGSGNSYEQYF.